These T cell receptor beta chains were read from a single sample in a study of T cell repertoires in cytomegalovirus infection. MiXCR was run by TCRdb on the reads, yielding one entry per CDR3 protein. The sample gives approximately 300,000 distinct CDR3 sequences, approximately 32% of which show up once; 20% is in the top ten. Their recognized antigens are unknown. The starting material was cultured PBMCs, obtained from culture after CMV antigen stimulation. These receptors were taken from a human donor in good health (CMV status not recorded). Some clones in this sample may be carry-over from other donors' samples. CDR3s include the opening cysteine and the closing phenylalanine or tryptophan. Each record gives: D gene, V gene, J gene, clone size, CDR3 protein, CDR3 DNA. A D gene is named only where the DNA matches it firmly. Clone size is not always given. Where it is, it says once, few, many or a class for expanded clones.

.	TRBV7-2	TRBJ2-7	many	CASTLTSNGGEQYF	TGTGCCAGCACCCTCACTAGCAATGGTGGCGAGCAGTACTTC
.	TRBV7-3	TRBJ1-2	few	CASNKFDREDYGYTF	TGTGCCAGCAACAAGTTCGATAGGGAAGACTATGGCTACACCTTC
TRBD1	TRBV7-2	TRBJ1-5	many	CASRLQGAYSNQPQHF	TGTGCCAGCAGATTACAGGGGGCGTACAGCAATCAGCCCCAGCATTTT
TRBD2	TRBV20-1	TRBJ2-7	many	CSARDTSGGPYEQYF	TGCAGTGCTAGAGATACCAGCGGGGGACCCTACGAGCAGTACTTC
TRBD1	TRBV2	TRBJ1-6	.	CASSAGTGGGNSPLHF	TGTGCCAGCAGTGCTGGGACAGGGGGCGGGAATTCACCCCTCCACTTT
TRBD2	TRBV12-3/TRBV12-4	TRBJ2-2	.	CASIPRAHWRETNTGELFF	TGTGCCAGCATCCCCCGCGCCCACTGGCGGGAGACGAACACCGGGGAGCTGTTTTTT
.	TRBV2	TRBJ2-3	many	CASTRLGGPGDTQYF	TGTGCCAGCACTCGCTTGGGGGGGCCTGGGGATACGCAGTATTTT
.	TRBV7-9	TRBJ2-7	few	CASSFLQGGREQYF	TGTGCCAGCAGCTTCCTACAGGGAGGGCGCGAGCAGTACTTC
.	TRBV7-9	TRBJ1-5	few	CASSSTDRTQPQHF	TGTGCCAGCAGCTCAACGGACAGAACTCAGCCCCAGCATTTT
TRBD2	TRBV6-2/TRBV6-3	TRBJ2-1	few	CASRSLGTSGRNEQFF	TGTGCCAGCAGGTCCCTCGGGACTAGCGGGAGGAATGAGCAGTTCTTC
TRBD1	TRBV7-9	TRBJ2-3	.	CASSSSQTGGLTDTQYF	TGTGCCAGCAGCTCCAGTCAGACAGGGGGCTTGACAGATACGCAGTATTTT
.	TRBV7-8	TRBJ2-5	many	CASSLEWSEQTQYF	TGTGCCAGCAGCTTAGAGTGGTCAGAGCAGACCCAGTACTTC
.	TRBV6-6	TRBJ2-1	.	CASSPQNEQFF	TGTGCCAGCAGCCCCCAAAATGAGCAGTTCTTC
.	TRBV5-1	TRBJ1-5	.	CASSWQGNPGQPQHF	TGCGCCAGCAGCTGGCAGGGTAACCCGGGTCAGCCCCAGCATTTT
TRBD2	TRBV20-1	TRBJ2-5	few	CSARVVGLATLGETQYF	TGCAGTGCTAGAGTCGTGGGACTAGCGACCCTCGGGGAGACCCAGTACTTC
.	TRBV7-6	TRBJ2-2	.	CASSRGGLPGGELFF	TGTGCTAGCAGCAGGGGAGGTCTCCCCGGAGGGGAGCTGTTTTTT
.	TRBV27	TRBJ2-7	few	CASSLSGGGGYEQYF	TGTGCCAGCAGTTTATCGGGGGGAGGAGGCTACGAGCAGTACTTC
.	TRBV10-3	TRBJ1-2	.	CAISDDTPRDYGYTF	TGTGCCATCAGTGACGACACTCCTAGAGACTATGGCTACACCTTC
.	TRBV12-5	TRBJ2-1	.	CASGLVLGRADNEQFF	TGTGCTAGTGGTTTGGTACTGGGCAGGGCCGACAATGAGCAGTTCTTC
.	TRBV20-1	TRBJ2-3	.	CSASVMSADTQYF	TGCAGTGCTTCGGTTATGTCCGCAGATACGCAGTATTTT
.	TRBV6-2/TRBV6-3	TRBJ1-5	few	CASSYLSAQHF	TGTGCCAGCAGTTACCTCAGCGCCCAGCATTTT
TRBD1	TRBV12-3/TRBV12-4	TRBJ1-2	.	CASIRTGSHYGYTF	TGTGCCAGCATTCGGACAGGGTCCCACTATGGCTACACCTTC
.	TRBV7-6	TRBJ1-5	.	CASSLRDGLNQPQHF	TGTGCCAGCAGCTTGAGGGACGGCTTGAATCAGCCCCAGCATTTT
TRBD1	TRBV7-3	TRBJ1-1	few	CASSRDRETEAFF	TGTGCCAGCAGCCGGGACAGGGAAACTGAAGCTTTCTTT
TRBD1	TRBV7-2	TRBJ2-7	.	CASSLDPPGQGSRSYEQYF	TGTGCCAGCAGCTTAGACCCTCCGGGACAGGGGAGTAGATCCTACGAGCAGTACTTC
.	TRBV12-3/TRBV12-4	TRBJ2-7	few	CASSLLTSYEQYF	TGTGCCAGCAGCCTCCTGACCTCCTACGAGCAGTACTTC
TRBD1	TRBV2	TRBJ2-3	once	CASRPGQGVTDTQYF	TGTGCCAGCAGGCCGGGACAGGGGGTCACAGATACGCAGTATTTT
TRBD1	TRBV2	TRBJ1-6	.	CASSRRTGSKNSPLHF	TGTGCCAGCAGTAGGCGGACAGGGTCGAAGAATTCACCCCTCCACTTT
.	TRBV6-5	TRBJ2-5	few	CASSPIGGGGKETQYF	TGTGCCAGCAGTCCTATTGGCGGGGGCGGGAAAGAGACCCAGTACTTC
TRBD1	TRBV6-1	TRBJ2-7	.	CASSGQGANEQYF	TGTGCCAGCAGTGGACAGGGGGCCAACGAGCAGTACTTC